The 26 T cell receptor beta chains in this list originate from one sample, sequenced in a study of blood T cell repertoires in COVID-19. Using immunoSEQ multiplex PCR, the repertoire was profiled, and TCRdb retains in-frame clones only, with some absent. Of about 140,000 clones listed, 84% are singletons. Sequencing was carried out using PBMCs or T cells enriched from blood (not recorded which). The receptors were gathered from a man aged 40-55 years with acute COVID-19.

The V gene is TRBV15, the J gene TRBJ1-3; D is perhaps TRBD1 (6 bases). Germline CDR1 LNHNV, CDR2 YYDKDF (reference sequence). The CDR3 is made up of 15 amino acids. V dropped 0 bases and J dropped 6 bases, with 12 bases sitting between them. The CDR3 is CATSRDPGGLNTIYF. In nucleotides, the CDR3 is TGTGCCACCAGCAGAGACCCGGGGGGGCTAAACACCATATATTTT.

This clone appeared a single time. V gene TRBV7-9 combines with J gene TRBJ1-6; 9 positions agree with TRBD1. CDR1 is SEHNR and CDR2 is FQNEAQ in the germline V gene (reference sequence). The ends lost 7 bases at V and 7 bases at J; junction bases unmatched: 11. CDR3 length: 16 amino acids. CDR3 DNA sequence: TGTGCCAGCACCTACCACCTCGGGACAGGGAATTCACCCCTCCACTTT. Translated, it gives CASTYHLGTGNSPLHF.

This chain uses TRBV28 with TRBJ1-1, with D maybe TRBD1 (6 bases). Trimming took off 6 bases at V and 5 bases at J, with 16 bases between the two ends. The CDR3 runs 14 residues. Per germline, CDR1 MDHEN and CDR2 SYDVKM. The CDR3 DNA is TGTGCCAGCAGCTCCGGGACACGGAGAACTGAAGCTTTCTTT. Translating gives CASSSGTRRTEAFF.

This chain links TRBV28 with TRBJ1-1, with a weak D call TRBD1 (5 bases). The CDR3 consists of 12 residues. V lost 7 bases and J 6 bases, leaving 12 bases between the germline ends. CDR1 is MDHEN and CDR2 is SYDVKM in the germline V gene. CDR3 loop: CASIRGFAEAFF. CDR3 nucleotide sequence: TGTGCCAGCATCCGGGGGTTCGCTGAAGCTTTCTTT.

The chain uses TRBV24-1 and TRBJ1-5; 7 nucleotides agree with TRBD1. The CDR3 has 15 amino acids. Germline CDR1 reads KGHDR; CDR2 reads SFDVKD. Trimming took 3 bases from V and 7 from J; bases not matched to a gene: 8. In DNA form, the CDR3 reads TGTGCCACCAGTGATCCCCAGGGGGGAGGCCAGCCCCAGCATTTT. Protein sequence: CATSDPQGGGQPQHF.

The V call is TRBV14, the J call TRBJ2-7, with 8 bases matching TRBD1. V dropped 4 bases and J dropped 0; count of bases not matched to a gene: 2. There are 14 residues in the CDR3. In germline, CDR1 is SGHDN, CDR2 FVKESK. The CDR3 nucleotides read TGTGCCAGCAGCCGACAGGGGAGCTCCTACGAGCAGTACTTC. The encoded protein is CASSRQGSSYEQYF.

The rearrangement joins TRBV5-1 to TRBJ1-1; 8 nucleotides align to TRBD1. The trim removed 3 bases at V and 1 base at J, leaving 5 bases unmatched. There are 15 residues in the CDR3. Germline-derived CDR1 and CDR2 are SGHRS and YFSETQ. CDR3 sequence: CASSYGGTGNTEAFF. The DNA of the CDR3 is TGCGCCAGCAGCTATGGCGGGACAGGGAACACTGAAGCTTTCTTT. The whole variable domain, filled in from reference TRBV5-1 and TRBJ1-1, reads KAGVTQTPRYLIKTRGQQVTLSCSPISGHRSVSWYQQTPGQGLQFLFEYFSETQRNKGNFPGRFSGRQFSNSRSEMNVSTLELGDSALYLCASSYGGTGNTEAFFGQGTRLTVV.

J is TRBJ1-1 and V is TRBV5-5; D is ambiguous. CDR3 length: 14 amino acids. CDR1 SGHKS and CDR2 YYEKEE come from the germline V gene (reference sequence). Trimming removed 0 bases from V and 1 base from J, with 7 bases in between. CDR3 sequence: CASSLGAANTEAFF. The CDR3 nucleotides read TGTGCCAGCAGCTTGGGGGCAGCGAACACTGAAGCTTTCTTT.

The chain is built from TRBV27 and TRBJ2-3; no reliable D call. Germline V gives CDR1 MNHEY, CDR2 SMNVEV (reference sequence). V shed 8 bases and J shed 6 bases, with 12 bases lying between them. The length of the CDR3 is 12 residues. The CDR3 DNA sequence: TGTGCCAGCTCCGGAAGGCGGGATACGCAGTATTTT. Translating gives CASSGRRDTQYF.

The chain employs TRBV2 and TRBJ1-5; 7 positions match TRBD1. This CDR3 has 12 amino acids. CDR1 SNHLY and CDR2 FYNNEI come from the germline V gene. J gave up 7 bases and V 6 bases, and 3 bases lay outside the gene matches. The CDR3 loop reads CASSRQGQPQHF. DNA for the CDR3: TGTGCCAGCAGCCGACAGGGCCAGCCCCAGCATTTT.

This rearrangement joins TRBV5-1 to TRBJ2-7; D is undetermined. Trimming shortened V by 3 bases and J by 6 bases, and 16 bases separated the two germline ends. The CDR3 is 14 residues long. In germline, CDR1 is SGHRS, CDR2 YFSETQ. The chain's CDR3 is CASSYAGELGEQYF. DNA for the CDR3: TGCGCCAGCAGCTACGCCGGAGAACTGGGCGAGCAGTACTTC.

The J gene is TRBJ1-5, the V gene TRBV13; 9 nucleotides match TRBD1. There are 14 residues in the CDR3. V trimming: 5 bases; J trimming: 5 bases; junction bases outside the gene matches: 4. Germline assignment: CDR1 PRHDT and CDR2 FYEKMQ (reference sequence). The CDR3 loop is CASSRDRADQPQHF. Written as DNA, the CDR3 is TGTGCCAGCAGCAGGGACAGGGCTGATCAGCCCCAGCATTTT.

This sequence joins TRBV28 and TRBJ1-2; D remains ambiguous. V lost 2 bases to trimming and J lost 5 bases, with 9 bases between them. There are 13 residues in the CDR3. Germline V gives CDR1 MDHEN, CDR2 SYDVKM. The CDR3 reads CASSLIEMYGYTF. CDR3 nucleotide sequence: TGTGCCAGCAGTTTAATCGAGATGTATGGCTACACCTTC.

V and J are TRBV5-6 and TRBJ1-5, with D maybe TRBD1 (5 bases). Trimming took off 5 bases at V and 4 bases at J, with 19 bases between the two ends. Germline lookup yields CDR1 SGHDT and CDR2 YYEEEE. The CDR3 contains 16 residues. The CDR3 DNA reads as TGTGCCAGCAGACACAGCAGACAGTTGGGAAATCAGCCCCAGCATTTT. It encodes CASRHSRQLGNQPQHF.

V usage is TRBV4-1 and J usage is TRBJ2-1, with 14 bases lining up with TRBD2. Germline V gives CDR1 MGHRA, CDR2 YSYEKL. This CDR3 is 18 amino acids long. Trimming at V came to 1 base and at J to 3 bases, leaving 5 bases not matched to a gene. For the CDR3, the DNA is TGCGCCAGCAGCCAAGCGGGACTAGCGGGAGCTTTCTACAATGAGCAGTTCTTC. Amino acid sequence: CASSQAGLAGAFYNEQFF.

V gene TRBV2 combines with J gene TRBJ1-5; D gene ambiguous. Germline CDR1 SNHLY, CDR2 FYNNEI. Trimming pared 6 bases from V and 6 bases from J, leaving 12 bases between. The CDR3 sequence is 13 residues long. The CDR3 DNA reads TGTGCCAGCAGATTTGGGCAAATTCAGCCCCAGCATTTT. This gives the protein CASRFGQIQPQHF.

The CDR3 nucleotides read TGTGCCAGCAGAGGTTCCGGGAGGAACAATGAGCAGTTCTTC. Amino acid sequence: CASRGSGRNNEQFF. V usage is TRBV28 and J usage is TRBJ2-1; 7 bases are a match to TRBD2. The germline gives CDR1 MDHEN, CDR2 SYDVKM. The CDR3 runs 14 residues. The ends lost 6 bases at V and 5 bases at J; junction bases unmatched: 7.

The rearrangement joins TRBV11-2 to TRBJ2-3, with TRBD1 identical over 8 bases. Unmatched junction bases numbered 3, after V lost 5 bases and J lost 5 bases. This CDR3 comprises 13 residues. Germline assignment: CDR1 SGHAT and CDR2 FQNNGV. CDR3 residues: CASSPQGGDTQYF. In nucleotides, the CDR3 is TGTGCCAGCAGCCCACAGGGGGGAGATACGCAGTATTTT.

The J gene is TRBJ2-1, the V gene TRBV7-2, with 10 bases matching TRBD2. The CDR3 has 16 residues. CDR1 and CDR2 (germline): SGHTA, FQGNSA. The trim removed 4 bases at V and 6 bases at J, leaving 9 bases unmatched. The CDR3 protein is CASSSPVVAGGNEQFF. The DNA for the CDR3 is TGTGCCAGCAGCTCCCCTGTGGTAGCGGGGGGCAATGAGCAGTTCTTC.

The chain uses TRBV7-2 and TRBJ2-7; D is possibly TRBD2 (6 bases). This CDR3 has 14 amino acids. Trimming left V 1 base short and J 1 base short, with 8 bases between. The germline V gene has CDR1 SGHTA and CDR2 FQGNSA. CDR3 nucleotides: TGTGCCAGCAGCTTAGGGAGGGCTTCCTACGAGCAGTACTTC. This gives the protein CASSLGRASYEQYF.

This clone was detected a few times. The chain joins TRBV6-5 to TRBJ1-6; weak D call: TRBD1 (5 bases). CDR3 size: 13 residues. Trimming left V 2 bases short and J 7 bases short, with 6 bases between. Germline V gene lookup returns CDR1 MNHEY and CDR2 SVGAGI. The CDR3 nucleotides read TGTGCCAGCAGTTACGGGGCGAATTCACCCCTCCACTTT. This encodes CASSYGANSPLHF.

The chain links TRBV3-1 (or the pseudogene TRBV3-2) to TRBJ2-1, with D possibly matching TRBD2 (7 bases). Germline V gives CDR1 LGHDT, CDR2 YNNKEL (reference sequence). The CDR3 is 16 residues long. With 4 bases removed from V and 5 bases from J, the gap between germline ends came to 18 bases. This chain's CDR3 is CASSPTGGAGDNEQFF. CDR3 coding DNA: TGTGCCAGCAGCCCTACGGGGGGCGCGGGGGACAATGAGCAGTTCTTC.

The genes are TRBV2 and TRBJ1-3; D is ambiguous. The germline V and J ends were trimmed by 7 bases and 1 base, with 11 bases remaining between them. The CDR3 loop spans 14 amino acids. Germline assignment: CDR1 SNHLY and CDR2 FYNNEI. The CDR3 here is CASKVTASGNTIYF. CDR3 sequence (DNA): TGTGCCAGCAAAGTCACAGCATCTGGAAACACCATATATTTT.

Turning to this clone: Other DNA sequences in the same sample also yield this CDR3. The gene calls are TRBV2 and TRBJ2-1; a possible D gene is TRBD2 (5 bases). This CDR3 is built from 12 residues. The germline V and J ends were trimmed by 2 bases and 6 bases, with 5 bases remaining between them. Germline assignment: CDR1 SNHLY and CDR2 FYNNEI. CDR3 in amino acids: CASSERGNEQFF. The CDR3 coding sequence is TGTGCCAGCAGTGAACGGGGCAATGAGCAGTTCTTC.

The chain is built from TRBV9 and TRBJ2-2; 12 positions agree with TRBD2. The CDR3 runs 18 residues. The junction had 12 bases not matched to a gene; V was cut back by 3 bases and J by 6 bases. Per germline, CDR1 SGDLS and CDR2 YYNGEE. This CDR3 reads CASSGGTSGRGAAGELFF. In DNA, the CDR3 is TGTGCCAGCAGCGGGGGGACTAGCGGGCGGGGGGCCGCCGGGGAGCTGTTTTTT.

CDR3 sequence: CASSFPGLRQPQHF. DNA for the CDR3: TGTGCCAGCAGCTTTCCAGGGCTTCGCCAGCCCCAGCATTTT. The V gene is TRBV7-2, the J gene TRBJ1-5; a weak D match, TRBD1 (5 bases). CDR1 and CDR2 (germline): SGHTA, FQGNSA. The CDR3 length is 14 residues. The V end was cut by 3 bases, the J end by 7 bases, with 13 bases between. Using reference TRBV7-2 and TRBJ1-5 for the parts outside the CDR3, the full variable domain is GAGVSQSPSNKVTEKGKDVELRCDPISGHTALYWYRQSLGQGLEFLIYFQGNSAPDKSGLPSDRFSAERTGGSVSTLTIQRTQQEDSAVYLCASSFPGLRQPQHFGDGTRLSIL.